These 27 T cell receptor beta chains originate from one sample sequenced in a study of T cell changes during pregnancy in multiple sclerosis (dated 2019 in TCRdb). The method was the immunoSEQ multiplex PCR assay. The immuneACCESS repertoire file appears here via TCRdb, limited to in-frame rearrangements. These files lack a portion of the clones; in checked studies, under half of the deficit traces to unresolved V genes, and the cause of the others is not known. For this sample there are roughly 40,000 clones; 88% appear just once. The top ten constitute 1.2% of the sample. Sequences were derived from CD4+ T cells from peripheral blood mononuclear cells, sampled before pregnancy. The source is a female donor with multiple sclerosis, enrolled in a pregnancy study.

CDR3 in amino acids: CSVIRDSSYEQYF. The CDR3 DNA reads as TGCAGCGTAATCCGGGACAGCTCCTACGAGCAGTACTTC. The chain joins TRBV29-1 to TRBJ2-7, with TRBD1 identical over 7 bases. Looked up from germline, CDR1 is SQVTM and CDR2 is ANQGSEA. Trimming cost V 6 bases and J 0 bases; bases outside gene matches: 5. CDR3 size: 13 residues.

V gene TRBV2 combines with J gene TRBJ2-7; TRBD1 aligns across 7 bases. The CDR3 is 12 amino acids. With 6 bases clipped from V and 1 base from J, the junction kept 0 bases outside the gene matches. Per germline, CDR1 SNHLY and CDR2 FYNNEI. The CDR3 DNA reads as TGTGCCAGCAGGGGACAGTCCTACGAGCAGTACTTC. Its translation is CASRGQSYEQYF. Using reference TRBV2 and TRBJ2-7 for the parts outside the CDR3, the full variable domain is EPEVTQTPSHQVTQMGQEVILRCVPISNHLYFYWYRQILGQKVEFLVSFYNNEISEKSEIFDDQFSVERPDGSNFTLKIRSTKLEDSAMYFCASRGQSYEQYFGPGTRLTVT.

In this sample, this clone turned up once. The V and J genes are TRBV28 and TRBJ1-2; D gene unclear. The germline CDR1 and CDR2 sequences are MDHEN and SYDVKM. V shed 5 bases and J shed 5 bases, with 12 bases lying between them. The CDR3 has 13 amino acids. The chain's CDR3 is CASSAPAVYGYTF. The CDR3 DNA is TGTGCCAGCAGTGCTCCTGCGGTTTATGGCTACACCTTC.

Comment on this clone: A read error may produce the germline difference seen at one junction end. This sequence joins TRBV7-7 and TRBJ2-3, with 8 bases matching TRBD2. This CDR3 contains 14 residues. Looked up from germline, CDR1 is SSHAT and CDR2 is FNYEAQ (reference sequence). The CDR3: CASSLAGRTDTQYF. In nucleotides, the CDR3 is TGTGCTAGCAGCTTAGCGGGGCGCACAGATACGCAGTATTTT.

V gene TRBV7-9 combines with J gene TRBJ2-7; D is unresolved. Germline V gene data show CDR1 as SEHNR and CDR2 as FQNEAQ (reference sequence). This CDR3 spans 12 amino acids. V dropped 3 bases and J dropped 6 bases, with 9 bases sitting between them. In nucleotides, the CDR3 is TGTGCCAGCAGCTTTGGGCCTTCCGAGCAGTACTTC. Protein sequence: CASSFGPSEQYF.

The V call is TRBV7-2, the J call TRBJ2-5; D is ambiguous. CDR3 length: 13 amino acids. Trimming removed 4 bases at V and 4 bases at J, with 10 bases between. Germline V CDR1 and CDR2: SGHTA, FQGNSA. The CDR3 sequence is CASSSSWAETQYF. The CDR3 DNA sequence: TGTGCCAGCAGCTCGAGCTGGGCAGAGACCCAGTACTTC.

The chain carries TRBV7-9 and TRBJ2-5; 8 nucleotides agree with TRBD2. The V and J ends lost 5 bases and 6 bases, in that order; junction bases with no gene match: 8. The CDR3 totals 14 residues. CDR1 is SEHNR and CDR2 is FQNEAQ in the germline V gene (reference sequence). Written as DNA, the CDR3 is TGTGCCAGCAGCCTCACGGGAGGGAGGCAGACCCAGTACTTC. The encoded protein is CASSLTGGRQTQYF.

The genes are TRBV7-2 and TRBJ1-1; TRBD1 matches 7 bases. This CDR3 has 17 amino acids. Trimming removed 1 base from V and 10 bases from J; junction bases left unmatched: 18. Germline V gives CDR1 SGHTA, CDR2 FQGNSA. Written as DNA, the CDR3 is TGTGCCAGCAGCTTAGGGGCAGGGGGAGGCCTCAATGACGTAGCTTTCTTT. It translates to CASSLGAGGGLNDVAFF.

J is TRBJ2-7 and V is TRBV18; 8 bases agree with TRBD1. The CDR3 is 17 residues long. J gave up 2 bases and V 3 bases, and 12 bases lay outside the gene matches. Germline-derived CDR1 and CDR2 are KGHSH and LQKENI. CDR3 in DNA: TGTGCCAGCTCACCTGGCACAGGGGGTGCCCTGGCCTACGAGCAGTACTTC. The encoded protein is CASSPGTGGALAYEQYF.

The chain links TRBV5-4 to TRBJ2-7; weak D call: TRBD1 (6 bases). The CDR3 runs to 14 residues. Germline CDR1 reads SGHNT; CDR2 reads YYREEE (reference sequence). V dropped 4 bases and J dropped 6 bases, with 17 bases sitting between them. For the CDR3, the DNA is TGTGCCAGCAGCGTACCAACAGGGAGTCGCGAGCAGTACTTC. Its protein product is CASSVPTGSREQYF. Combining the CDR3 with reference TRBV5-4 and TRBJ2-7 gives the whole variable domain ETGVTQSPTHLIKTRGQQVTLRCSSQSGHNTVSWYQQALGQGPQFIFQYYREEENGRGNFPPRFSGLQFPNYSSELNVNALELDDSALYLCASSVPTGSREQYFGPGTRLTVT.

The count of this clone is one. V and J are TRBV5-4 and TRBJ2-3, with D unclear. There are 14 residues in the CDR3. Trimming cost V 0 bases and J 2 bases, with 7 bases left between them. Germline V gene data show CDR1 as SGHNT and CDR2 as YYREEE (reference sequence). Here the CDR3 DNA reads TGTGCCAGCAGCTTGGAGTCTACCACAGATACGCAGTATTTT. This codes for CASSLESTTDTQYF. The full variable domain, rest sourced from reference TRBV5-4 and TRBJ2-3, is ETGVTQSPTHLIKTRGQQVTLRCSSQSGHNTVSWYQQALGQGPQFIFQYYREEENGRGNFPPRFSGLQFPNYSSELNVNALELDDSALYLCASSLESTTDTQYFGPGTRLTVL.

The chain employs TRBV5-1 and TRBJ1-1, with a weak D call TRBD1 (6 bases). V was clipped by 1 base and J by 8 bases, with 12 bases between them. Germline V CDR1 and CDR2: SGHRS, YFSETQ. The CDR3 contains 13 residues. CDR3 coding DNA: TGCGCCAGCAGCTTGCTGGGTAGGGGGGAAGCTTTCTTT. Its protein is CASSLLGRGEAFF.

This chain joins TRBV5-1 and TRBJ2-3; 11 nucleotides align to TRBD2. Trimming took 0 bases from V and 8 from J; bases not matched to a gene: 8. This CDR3 is built from 16 residues. Germline-derived CDR1 and CDR2 are SGHRS and YFSETQ. The CDR3 loop reads CASSLAVGLAGGTQYF. CDR3 in DNA: TGCGCCAGCAGCTTGGCCGTGGGGCTAGCGGGAGGTACGCAGTATTTT.

This clone was counted a single time. The CDR3 DNA sequence: TGCGCCAGCAGTGAGTCAGGTGCCGCCGGCGGGGAGTACTTC. It specifies CASSESGAAGGEYF. The chain is built from TRBV10-1 and TRBJ2-7; a weak D match, TRBD2 (6 bases). CDR3 length: 14 amino acids. Trimming stripped 0 bases from V and 11 bases from J, with 17 bases between. Germline assignment: CDR1 WNHNN and CDR2 SYGVQD (reference sequence).

J is TRBJ1-3 and V is TRBV28; weak D call: TRBD1 (6 bases). The CDR3 is 15 amino acids. Germline V CDR1 and CDR2: MDHEN, SYDVKM. Trimming took 6 bases from V and 0 from J, leaving 12 bases between them. The CDR3 DNA reads TGTGCCAGCAGGTCCCGACAGGACTCTGGAAACACCATATATTTT. Translation gives CASRSRQDSGNTIYF. Together with reference TRBV28 and TRBJ1-3, the CDR3 gives the full variable domain: DVKVTQSSRYLVKRTGEKVFLECVQDMDHENMFWYRQDPGLGLRLIYFSYDVKMKEKGDIPEGYSVSREKKERFSLILESASTNQTSMYLCASRSRQDSGNTIYFGEGSWLTVV.

The chain has TRBV5-4 and TRBJ1-2, with 9 bases identical to TRBD1. CDR1 and CDR2 from the germline V gene are SGHNT and YYREEE (reference sequence). Unmatched junction bases numbered 1, after V lost 0 bases and J lost 4 bases. The CDR3 consists of 14 residues. DNA for the CDR3: TGTGCCAGCAGCTTGGGGGACAGGGCCTATGGCTACACCTTC. It translates to CASSLGDRAYGYTF.

The genes are TRBV28 and TRBJ1-2, with D possibly being TRBD1 (6 bases). The germline gives CDR1 MDHEN, CDR2 SYDVKM. The CDR3 has 14 residues. Trimming took off 8 bases at V and 8 bases at J, with 21 bases between the two ends. The CDR3 region has the DNA TGTGCCAGCGGATACAGGGTCGTGTCAAAAGGCTACACCTTC. Its translation is CASGYRVVSKGYTF.

The chain is built from TRBV9 and TRBJ2-7; a possible D gene is TRBD1 (6 bases). The germline V gene has CDR1 SGDLS and CDR2 YYNGEE. This CDR3 comprises 14 residues. The V gene lost 2 bases and the J gene lost 3 bases, with 12 bases spanning the gap. The CDR3 is CASSVDSGNYEQYF. The DNA of the CDR3 is TGTGCCAGCAGCGTGGACAGCGGAAACTACGAGCAGTACTTC.

This clone appeared a few times. The V gene is TRBV28, the J gene TRBJ2-7; D possibly corresponds to TRBD1 (5 bases). The CDR3 is 12 amino acids. V shed 7 bases and J shed 4 bases, with 11 bases lying between them. CDR1 MDHEN and CDR2 SYDVKM come from the germline V gene. The chain's CDR3 is CASTAGSYEQYF. The CDR3 coding sequence is TGTGCCAGCACTGCAGGGTCGTACGAGCAGTACTTC. Complete variable domain (other parts from reference TRBV28 and TRBJ2-7): DVKVTQSSRYLVKRTGEKVFLECVQDMDHENMFWYRQDPGLGLRLIYFSYDVKMKEKGDIPEGYSVSREKKERFSLILESASTNQTSMYLCASTAGSYEQYFGPGTRLTVT.

This clone has just one count. The V call is TRBV5-6, the J call TRBJ1-2, with unresolved D. Germline V gene sequence: CDR1 SGHDT, CDR2 YYEEEE. V dropped 4 bases and J dropped 4 bases, with 11 bases sitting between them. CDR3 length equals 13 residues. The CDR3 DNA is TGTGCCAGCAGCCTGGCGTTCGGCTATGGCTACACCTTC. Its protein is CASSLAFGYGYTF.

The rearrangement links TRBV5-5 to TRBJ2-3; perhaps TRBD1 as D (5 bases). Germline V lookup: CDR1 SGHKS, CDR2 YYEKEE (reference sequence). This CDR3 comprises 15 residues. V lost 0 bases, J lost 2 bases, and 10 bases lay in between. The CDR3 spells CASSLGQGITDTQYF. CDR3 bases: TGTGCCAGCAGCTTGGGGCAGGGCATCACAGATACGCAGTATTTT.

The genes are TRBV10-2 and TRBJ1-1; 7 bases are shared with TRBD1. V shed 8 bases and J 1 base; nucleotides not matched to a gene: 10. CDR1 WSHSY and CDR2 SAAADI come from the germline V gene. CDR3 length equals 15 residues. The CDR3 sequence: CASLPPQGGNTEAFF. CDR3 nucleotide sequence: TGCGCCAGCCTCCCCCCCCAGGGGGGGAACACTGAAGCTTTCTTT.

On this clone: Germline is not matched at one junction end, which may reflect a read error. The same CDR3 can be traced to other DNA sequences in this sample. This chain joins TRBV7-3 and TRBJ2-7; 8 bases match TRBD2. This CDR3 has 15 residues. Looked up from germline, CDR1 is SGHTA and CDR2 is FQGTGA. CDR3 DNA: TGTGCCAGCAGCCCTTCGGGGGGGTCCTACTACGAACAGTACTTC. This sequence encodes CASSPSGGSYYEQYF.

The V gene is TRBV4-3, the J gene TRBJ2-2, with D possibly TRBD2 on 6 matching bases. Germline values: CDR1 LGHNA, CDR2 YSLEER. The CDR3 is 19 residues long. V lost 0 bases and J lost 5, with 22 bases in between. CDR3 coding DNA: TGCGCCAGCAGCCAAGATCTCTGGGCGGGCCCCGCGGGAACCGGGGAGCTGTTTTTT. Its translation is CASSQDLWAGPAGTGELFF.

This clone was recorded at least ten times. The V and J genes are TRBV6-5 and TRBJ1-1, with D tentatively TRBD1 (6 bases). This CDR3 is 14 amino acids long. V dropped 6 bases and J dropped 1 base, with 12 bases sitting between them. Germline-derived CDR1 and CDR2 are MNHEY and SVGAGI. The CDR3 is CASRVPGQNTEAFF. As DNA, the CDR3 is TGTGCCAGCAGGGTACCGGGACAGAACACTGAAGCTTTCTTT.

This chain links TRBV18 with TRBJ2-5; D is ambiguous. Germline V lookup: CDR1 KGHSH, CDR2 LQKENI. V shed 2 bases and J shed 5 bases, with 9 bases lying between them. This CDR3 is built from 13 residues. CDR3 sequence: CASSPAALETQYF. CDR3 DNA sequence: TGTGCCAGCTCACCAGCGGCCTTGGAGACCCAGTACTTC.

The chain uses TRBV9 and TRBJ2-7, with 7 bases fitting TRBD1. From germline, CDR1 is SGDLS and CDR2 YYNGEE. The CDR3 has 15 residues. After removal of 4 bases from V and 3 bases from J, the junction contained 10 bases not matched to a gene. The CDR3 DNA follows: TGTGCCAGCAGCCCCCGCCCGGGACAGAGCTACGAGCAGTACTTC. Encoded protein: CASSPRPGQSYEQYF.